These 27 T cell receptor beta chains came from one sample sequenced in a study of blood T cell repertoires in COVID-19. Method: immunoSEQ multiplex PCR; TCRdb's copy keeps in-frame clones and lacks some. The sample carries a few hundred thousand clones, roughly four fifths recorded once. The sequenced material came from PBMCs or T cells enriched from blood (not recorded which). Source of these receptors: a woman between 45 and 65 years old who had recovered from COVID-19.

The J gene is TRBJ1-2, the V gene TRBV7-2; TRBD1 might be the D (5 bases). CDR3 length: 16 amino acids. From germline, CDR1 is SGHTA and CDR2 FQGNSA. Trimming cost V 0 bases and J 0 bases, with 11 bases left between them. This CDR3 reads CASSLAAGGANYGYTF. The CDR3 nucleotides read TGTGCCAGCAGCTTAGCGGCGGGGGGGGCTAACTATGGCTACACCTTC.

The chain combines TRBV9 with TRBJ2-3, with TRBD2 matching over 10 bases. Germline V CDR1 and CDR2: SGDLS, YYNGEE. The CDR3 is 16 residues long. V lost 2 bases to trimming and J lost 0 bases; unmatched junction nucleotides: 3. Here the CDR3 reads CASSVGLARSTDTQYF. DNA of the CDR3: TGTGCCAGCAGCGTGGGACTAGCGCGGAGCACAGATACGCAGTATTTT.

The chain is built from TRBV9 and TRBJ2-1; 7 bases are a match to TRBD2. V lost 2 bases to trimming and J lost 1 base; unmatched junction nucleotides: 3. This CDR3 is 15 amino acids long. In germline, CDR1 is SGDLS, CDR2 YYNGEE. This chain's CDR3 is CASSVTSESYNEQFF. CDR3 nucleotides: TGTGCCAGCAGCGTCACTAGCGAGTCCTACAATGAGCAGTTCTTC.

This clone has just a few counts. The CDR3 here is CASSLSPDEKLFF. The CDR3 nucleotides are TGTGCCAGCAGCCTATCTCCGGATGAAAAACTGTTTTTT. J is TRBJ1-4 and V is TRBV6-5; no definite D call. The germline V gene has CDR1 MNHEY and CDR2 SVGAGI. The CDR3 covers 13 residues. Trimming shortened V by 6 bases and J by 6 bases, and 11 bases separated the two germline ends.

V usage is TRBV7-2 and J usage is TRBJ2-7, with D possibly TRBD2 on 6 matching bases. The V and J ends lost 2 bases and 4 bases respectively, with 18 bases between them. This CDR3 has 16 amino acids. Germline lookup yields CDR1 SGHTA and CDR2 FQGNSA. The CDR3 reads CASSLFAGNRRYEQYF. CDR3 nucleotide sequence: TGTGCCAGCAGCTTATTTGCGGGGAACCGAAGATACGAGCAGTACTTC.

The chain uses TRBV5-4 and TRBJ1-2; D gene uncertain. The germline V gene encodes CDR1 SGHNT and CDR2 YYREEE (reference sequence). Deletions cut 5 bases from V and 8 bases from J, with 16 bases between. This CDR3 region has 13 residues. CDR3 DNA sequence: TGTGCCAGCAGTTTTCCCGGTCCGGAGGGCTACACCTTC. This gives the protein CASSFPGPEGYTF.

This clone was seen once. This sequence joins TRBV5-4 and TRBJ1-1; D perhaps matches TRBD1 (6 bases). The germline V gene encodes CDR1 SGHNT and CDR2 YYREEE (reference sequence). The length of the CDR3 is 15 residues. V was shortened by 4 bases and J by 0 bases, with 13 bases between the two germline ends. CDR3 sequence reads: CASSRTAHMNTEAFF. The CDR3 region has the DNA TGTGCCAGCAGCCGGACAGCTCATATGAACACTGAAGCTTTCTTT.

This chain joins TRBV3-1 (or the pseudogene TRBV3-2) and TRBJ1-1; 7 bases fit TRBD1. There are 12 residues in the CDR3. CDR1 is LGHDT, CDR2 YNNKEL, per germline (reference sequence). V shed 4 bases, J shed 11 bases, and the junction held 7 bases outside the gene matches. The CDR3 region is CASSLKTGLAFF. For the CDR3, the DNA is TGTGCCAGCAGCCTAAAGACAGGGTTGGCTTTCTTT.

The chain is built from TRBV29-1 and TRBJ1-2, with D perhaps matching TRBD1 (5 bases). The germline V gene has CDR1 SQVTM and CDR2 ANQGSEA. Trimming took 7 bases from V and 2 from J, leaving 14 bases between them. This CDR3 region has 13 residues. CDR3 amino acids: CSARDSGNYGYTF. CDR3 DNA sequence: TGCAGCGCCCGGGACTCCGGCAACTATGGCTACACCTTC. The variable domain in full, completed from reference TRBV29-1 and TRBJ1-2, reads SAVISQKPSRDICQRGTSLTIQCQVDSQVTMMFWYRQQPGQSLTLIATANQGSEATYESGFVIDKFPISRPNLTFSTLTVSNMSPEDSSIYLCSARDSGNYGYTFGSGTRLTVV.

The chain uses TRBV6-4 and TRBJ2-7; D perhaps matches TRBD2 (6 bases). Germline V gives CDR1 MRHNA, CDR2 SNTAGT. This CDR3 spans 17 amino acids. V dropped 4 bases and J dropped 2 bases, with 21 bases sitting between them. CDR3 in DNA: TGTGCCAGCAGTGTGATCTCCGTCGGTAGCGGCGCCTACGAGCAGTACTTC. It translates to CASSVISVGSGAYEQYF.

This clone was picked up a small number of times. The chain recombines TRBV6-5 with TRBJ1-2, with TRBD1 as a possible D gene (6 bases). There are 13 residues in the CDR3. Germline assignment: CDR1 MNHEY and CDR2 SVGAGI. Trimming left V 6 bases short and J 9 bases short, with 17 bases between. As DNA, the CDR3 is TGTGCCAGCAGACCAGGACAGAGTCGGAGCTACACCTTC. It is translated as CASRPGQSRSYTF.

The rearrangement uses TRBV16 and TRBJ1-5; no clear D gene. Germline V lookup: CDR1 KGHSY, CDR2 FQNENV. The V end lost 0 bases, the J end lost 4 bases, and 7 bases lay between the germline ends. The CDR3 sequence is 14 residues long. The CDR3 sequence is CASSQSGINQPQHF. CDR3 sequence (DNA): TGTGCCAGCAGCCAATCCGGTATTAATCAGCCCCAGCATTTT.

The chain employs TRBV18 and TRBJ1-3, with 7 nucleotides matching TRBD1. J gave up 2 bases and V 0 bases, and 10 bases lay outside the gene matches. The CDR3 extends over 18 amino acids. CDR1 and CDR2 (germline): KGHSH, LQKENI. CDR3 protein: CASSPPMTGLGPGNTIYF. The DNA of the CDR3 is TGTGCCAGCTCACCACCAATGACAGGGTTGGGGCCTGGAAACACCATATATTTT.

The chain recombines TRBV4-2 with TRBJ2-2, with 12 bases fitting TRBD2. Germline CDR1 is LGHNA and CDR2 is YNFKEQ. This CDR3 has 15 amino acids. With 1 base clipped from V and 9 bases from J, the junction kept 3 bases outside the gene matches. In DNA, the CDR3 is TGTGCCAGCAGCCAAGGACTAGCGGGAGCTCGGGAGCTGTTTTTT. This translates into CASSQGLAGARELFF.

The CDR3 DNA follows: TGTGCCAGCAGCTTGATCGGGCAGGGGGCCGATACGCAGTATTTT. Amino acids: CASSLIGQGADTQYF. J is TRBJ2-3 and V is TRBV5-5, with 8 bases lining up with TRBD1. J lost 6 bases, V lost 1 base, and 7 bases had no gene match. This CDR3 comprises 15 residues. CDR1 SGHKS and CDR2 YYEKEE come from the germline V gene (reference sequence).

The chain uses TRBV19 and TRBJ1-2; D gene unclear. V gave up 9 bases and J gave up 0 bases, with 11 bases separating them. CDR1 and CDR2 (germline): LNHDA, SQIVND (reference sequence). The CDR3 covers 13 residues. The CDR3 sequence: CASVEPPNYGYTF. The CDR3 nucleotides are TGTGCCAGCGTCGAGCCCCCTAACTATGGCTACACCTTC.

The chain links TRBV2 to TRBJ1-1; D is unresolved. The CDR3 contains 14 residues. The germline V gene has CDR1 SNHLY and CDR2 FYNNEI. V lost 2 bases and J lost 10, with 17 bases in between. CDR3 coding DNA: TGTGCCAGCAGTGAATTGTGGACTCGGAGCGGAGCTTTCTTT. Its translation: CASSELWTRSGAFF.

This rearrangement joins TRBV5-4 to TRBJ2-3; 9 bases fit TRBD1. Trimming cost V 4 bases and J 6 bases; bases outside gene matches: 15. Germline V gene sequence: CDR1 SGHNT, CDR2 YYREEE (reference sequence). The CDR3 covers 17 residues. This CDR3 reads CASSEDRGSTRLDTQYF. CDR3 bases: TGTGCCAGCAGCGAGGACAGGGGATCTACCCGACTGGATACGCAGTATTTT.

The genes are TRBV11-3 and TRBJ2-2, with D perhaps matching TRBD2 (7 bases). Deletions cut 1 base from V and 0 bases from J, with 9 bases between. The CDR3 is 16 amino acids. The V gene's germline CDR1 is SGHNT and CDR2 YENEEA. DNA for the CDR3: TGTGCCAGCAGCTTAGCGGGGGGCCCGAACACCGGGGAGCTGTTTTTT. Its translation: CASSLAGGPNTGELFF.

The J gene is TRBJ2-7, the V gene TRBV27; TRBD1 aligns across 8 bases. CDR1 and CDR2 from the germline V gene are MNHEY and SMNVEV (reference sequence). The CDR3 runs 15 residues. V trimming: 4 bases; J trimming: 3 bases; junction bases outside the gene matches: 8. The CDR3 DNA reads as TGTGCCAGCAGTTCCAGGGACAGGCCTTTCTACGAGCAGTACTTC. Residues: CASSSRDRPFYEQYF.

Turning to this clone: Other DNA sequences from this sample encode an identical CDR3 as well. The V gene is TRBV7-3, the J gene TRBJ2-3, with D perhaps TRBD1 (5 bases). Germline V gene data show CDR1 as SGHTA and CDR2 as FQGTGA. V lost 0 bases, J lost 0 bases, and 7 bases lay in between. The CDR3 has 15 residues. This chain's CDR3 is CASSLTSGSTDTQYF. The CDR3, as DNA: TGTGCCAGCAGCTTAACGTCAGGGAGCACAGATACGCAGTATTTT.

V is TRBV19 and J is TRBJ2-7, with unresolved D. Germline CDR1 LNHDA, CDR2 SQIVND (reference sequence). This CDR3 spans 16 amino acids. V lost 5 bases to trimming and J lost 4 bases, with 21 bases between them. The CDR3 is CASSETVNRIGYEQYF. For the CDR3, the DNA is TGTGCCAGTAGTGAAACTGTGAATAGAATCGGGTACGAGCAGTACTTC.

The gene calls are TRBV7-3 and TRBJ2-1; perhaps TRBD2 as D (5 bases). The CDR3 contains 12 residues. Germline lookup yields CDR1 SGHTA and CDR2 FQGTGA. V was clipped by 8 bases and J by 8 bases, with 13 bases between them. CDR3 sequence: CASGLFGDEQFF. CDR3 bases: TGTGCCAGCGGACTTTTCGGGGATGAGCAGTTCTTC.

V is TRBV6-5 and J is TRBJ1-2; D not certain. Trimming took 11 bases from V and 6 from J, leaving 19 bases between them. Germline loops: CDR1 MNHEY, CDR2 SVGAGI. This CDR3 has 13 residues. The CDR3 coding sequence is TGTGCCTCTTCGTTTCGGGGTTCGGATGGCTACACCTTC. Protein sequence: CASSFRGSDGYTF.

The chain combines TRBV19 with TRBJ2-7; D unresolved. The CDR3 extends over 13 amino acids. Germline V gives CDR1 LNHDA, CDR2 SQIVND (reference sequence). V was shortened by 6 bases and J by 2 bases, with 11 bases between the two germline ends. CDR3 sequence reads: CASSIFPAYEQYF. CDR3 nucleotide sequence: TGTGCCAGTAGCATATTCCCCGCCTACGAGCAGTACTTC.

The chain uses TRBV7-3 and TRBJ2-6; 8 bases fit TRBD1. V shed 5 bases, J shed 2 bases, and the junction held 8 bases outside the gene matches. This CDR3 contains 17 residues. Per germline, CDR1 SGHTA and CDR2 FQGTGA. This chain's CDR3 is CASSPDRGRAGANVLTF. The CDR3 nucleotides are TGTGCCAGCAGCCCAGACAGGGGCCGGGCTGGGGCCAACGTCCTGACTTTC.

Concerning this clone itself: This sequence may be a read error, since a much larger clone differs from it by one base. As DNA, the CDR3 is TGCGCCCGCAGCGCAGGACAGGGGGGGGCCACTGAAGCTTTCTTT. Translating gives CARSAGQGGATEAFF. The chain couples TRBV9 to TRBJ1-1; 10 bases line up with TRBD1. The CDR3 sequence is 15 residues long. In germline, CDR1 is SGDLS, CDR2 YYNGEE.